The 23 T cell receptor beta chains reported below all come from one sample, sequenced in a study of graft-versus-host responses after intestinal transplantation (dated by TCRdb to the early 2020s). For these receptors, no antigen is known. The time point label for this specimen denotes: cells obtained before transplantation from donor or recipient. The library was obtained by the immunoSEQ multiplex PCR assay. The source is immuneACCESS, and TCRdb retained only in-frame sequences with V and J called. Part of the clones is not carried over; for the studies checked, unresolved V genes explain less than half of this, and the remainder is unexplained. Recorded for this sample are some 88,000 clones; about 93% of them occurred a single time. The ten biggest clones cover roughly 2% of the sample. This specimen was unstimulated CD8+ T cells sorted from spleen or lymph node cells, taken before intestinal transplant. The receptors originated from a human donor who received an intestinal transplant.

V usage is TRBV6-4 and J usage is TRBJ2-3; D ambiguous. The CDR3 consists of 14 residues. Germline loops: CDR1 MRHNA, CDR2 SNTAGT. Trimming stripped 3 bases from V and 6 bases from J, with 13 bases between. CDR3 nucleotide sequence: TGTGCCAGCAGTGAAGGCGGAGTGTCGGATACGCAGTATTTT. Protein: CASSEGGVSDTQYF.

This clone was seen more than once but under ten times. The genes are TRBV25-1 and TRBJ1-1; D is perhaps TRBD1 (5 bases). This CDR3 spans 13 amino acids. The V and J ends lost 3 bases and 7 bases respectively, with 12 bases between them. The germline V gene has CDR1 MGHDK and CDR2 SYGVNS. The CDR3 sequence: CASSEGLKGEAFF. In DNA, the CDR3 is TGTGCCAGCAGTGAGGGGCTTAAGGGTGAAGCTTTCTTT.

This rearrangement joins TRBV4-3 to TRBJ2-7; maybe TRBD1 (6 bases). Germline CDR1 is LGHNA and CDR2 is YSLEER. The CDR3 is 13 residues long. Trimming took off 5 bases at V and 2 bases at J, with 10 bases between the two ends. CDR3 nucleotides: TGCGCCAGCAGCGAGGGGGTCGCCTACGAGCAGTACTTC. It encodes CASSEGVAYEQYF.

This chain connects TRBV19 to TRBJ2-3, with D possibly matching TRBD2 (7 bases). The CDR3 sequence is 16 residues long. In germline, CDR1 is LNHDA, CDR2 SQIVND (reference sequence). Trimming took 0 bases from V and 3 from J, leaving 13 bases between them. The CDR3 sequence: CASSIDSGGRTDTQYF. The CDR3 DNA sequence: TGTGCCAGTAGTATAGACTCGGGGGGCAGGACAGATACGCAGTATTTT.

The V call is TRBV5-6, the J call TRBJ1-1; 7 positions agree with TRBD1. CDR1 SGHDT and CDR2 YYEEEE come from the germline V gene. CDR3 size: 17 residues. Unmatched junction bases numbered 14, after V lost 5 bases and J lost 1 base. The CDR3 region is CASSFSGEQGWNTEAFF. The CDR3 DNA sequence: TGTGCCAGCAGTTTTTCCGGGGAACAGGGGTGGAACACTGAAGCTTTCTTT.

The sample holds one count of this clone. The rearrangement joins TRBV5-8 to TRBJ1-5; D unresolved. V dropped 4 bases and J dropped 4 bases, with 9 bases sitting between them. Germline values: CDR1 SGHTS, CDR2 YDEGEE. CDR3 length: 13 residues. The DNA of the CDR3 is TGTGCCAGCAGCCCCCCCGGGAATCAGCCCCAGCATTTT. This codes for CASSPPGNQPQHF.

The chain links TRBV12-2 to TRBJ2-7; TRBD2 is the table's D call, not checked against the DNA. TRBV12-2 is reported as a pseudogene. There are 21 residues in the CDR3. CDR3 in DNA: TGTGCAAGTCGCTTAGCACTTAGCGGGGGGCAAACCTCCTTGCGCTCCTACGAGCAGTACTTC. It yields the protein CASRLALSGGQTSLRSYEQYF.

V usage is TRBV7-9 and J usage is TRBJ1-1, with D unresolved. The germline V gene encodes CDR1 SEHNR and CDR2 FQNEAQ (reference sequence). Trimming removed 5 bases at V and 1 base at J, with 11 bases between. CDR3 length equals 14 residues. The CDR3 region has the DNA TGTGCCAGCAGCCCGCGGACTTCGAACACTGAAGCTTTCTTT. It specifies CASSPRTSNTEAFF.

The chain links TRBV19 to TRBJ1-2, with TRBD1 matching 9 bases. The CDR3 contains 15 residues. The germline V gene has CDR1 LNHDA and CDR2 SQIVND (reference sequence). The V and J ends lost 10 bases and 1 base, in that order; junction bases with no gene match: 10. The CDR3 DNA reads TGTGCCACCCACCCCGGGACAGGGCGTAACTATGGCTACACCTTC. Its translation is CATHPGTGRNYGYTF.

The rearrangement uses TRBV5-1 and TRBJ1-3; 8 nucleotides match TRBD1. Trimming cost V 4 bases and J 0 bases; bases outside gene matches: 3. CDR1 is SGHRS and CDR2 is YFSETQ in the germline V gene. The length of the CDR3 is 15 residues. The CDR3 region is CASSEGQGSGNTIYF. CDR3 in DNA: TGCGCCAGCAGCGAAGGACAGGGCTCTGGAAACACCATATATTTT.

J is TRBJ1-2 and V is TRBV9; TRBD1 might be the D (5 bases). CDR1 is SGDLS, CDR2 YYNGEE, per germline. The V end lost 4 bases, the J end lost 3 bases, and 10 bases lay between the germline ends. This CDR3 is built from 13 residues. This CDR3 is CASSSGTDYGYTF. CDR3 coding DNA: TGTGCCAGCAGCTCTGGGACTGACTATGGCTACACCTTC.

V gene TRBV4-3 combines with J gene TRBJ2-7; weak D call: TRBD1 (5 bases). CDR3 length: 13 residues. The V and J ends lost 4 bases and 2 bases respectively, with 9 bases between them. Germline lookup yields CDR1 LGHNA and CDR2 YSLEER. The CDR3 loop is CASSRGEAYEQYF. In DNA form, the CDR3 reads TGCGCCAGCAGCCGGGGCGAAGCCTACGAGCAGTACTTC.

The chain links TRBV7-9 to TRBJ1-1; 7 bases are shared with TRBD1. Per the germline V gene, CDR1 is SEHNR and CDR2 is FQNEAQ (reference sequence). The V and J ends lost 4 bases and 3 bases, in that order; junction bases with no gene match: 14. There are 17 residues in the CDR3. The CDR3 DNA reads TGTGCCAGCAGCTCGGGGGACAGTACCTTTAAGGACACTGAAGCTTTCTTT. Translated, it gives CASSSGDSTFKDTEAFF.

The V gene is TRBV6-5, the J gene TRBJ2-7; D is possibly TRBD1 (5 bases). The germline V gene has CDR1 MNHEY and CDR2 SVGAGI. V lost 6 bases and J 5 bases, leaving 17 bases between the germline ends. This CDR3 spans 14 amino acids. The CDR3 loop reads CASSGPGPLHEQYF. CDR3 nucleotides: TGTGCCAGCAGCGGACCAGGGCCTCTCCACGAGCAGTACTTC.

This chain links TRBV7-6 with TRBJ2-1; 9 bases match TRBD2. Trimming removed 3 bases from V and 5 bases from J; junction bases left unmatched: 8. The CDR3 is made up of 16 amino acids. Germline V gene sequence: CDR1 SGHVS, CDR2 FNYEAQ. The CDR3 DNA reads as TGTGCCAGCAGCTTGCTCGTAGCGGGGGCCGACAATGAGCAGTTCTTC. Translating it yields CASSLLVAGADNEQFF.

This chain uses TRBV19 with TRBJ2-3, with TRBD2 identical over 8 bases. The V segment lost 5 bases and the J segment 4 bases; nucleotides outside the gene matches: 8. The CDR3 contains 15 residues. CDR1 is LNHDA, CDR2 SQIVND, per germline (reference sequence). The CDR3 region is CASSSGGADADTQYF. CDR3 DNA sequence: TGTGCCAGTAGTTCCGGGGGGGCTGACGCAGATACGCAGTATTTT.

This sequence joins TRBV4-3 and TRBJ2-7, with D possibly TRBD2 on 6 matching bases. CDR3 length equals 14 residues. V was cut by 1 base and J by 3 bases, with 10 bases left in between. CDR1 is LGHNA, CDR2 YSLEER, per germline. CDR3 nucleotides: TGCGCCAGCAGCCAAGGGGTGGGGGGCTACGAGCAGTACTTC. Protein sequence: CASSQGVGGYEQYF.

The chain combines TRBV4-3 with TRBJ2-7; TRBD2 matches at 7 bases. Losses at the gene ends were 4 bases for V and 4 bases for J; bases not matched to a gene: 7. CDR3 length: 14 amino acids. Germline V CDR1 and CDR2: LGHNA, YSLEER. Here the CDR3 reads CASSPGSGGYEQYF. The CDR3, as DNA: TGCGCCAGCAGCCCCGGGTCGGGGGGATACGAGCAGTACTTC.

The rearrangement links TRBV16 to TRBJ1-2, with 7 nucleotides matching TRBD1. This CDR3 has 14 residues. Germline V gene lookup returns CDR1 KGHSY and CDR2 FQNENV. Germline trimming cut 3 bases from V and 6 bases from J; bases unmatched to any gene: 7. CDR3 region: CASSQSTGTNGYTF. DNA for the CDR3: TGTGCCAGCAGCCAGTCGACAGGGACCAATGGCTACACCTTC.

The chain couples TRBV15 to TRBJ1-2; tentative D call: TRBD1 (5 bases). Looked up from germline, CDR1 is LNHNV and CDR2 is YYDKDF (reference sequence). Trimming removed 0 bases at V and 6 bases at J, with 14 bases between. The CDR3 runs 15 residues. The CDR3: CATSRDLGQANGYTF. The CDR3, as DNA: TGTGCCACCAGCAGAGATTTGGGGCAGGCGAATGGCTACACCTTC. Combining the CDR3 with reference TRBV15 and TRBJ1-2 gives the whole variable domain DAMVIQNPRYQVTQFGKPVTLSCSQTLNHNVMYWYQQKSSQAPKLLFHYYDKDFNNEADTPDNFQSRRPNTSFCFLDIRSPGLGDTAMYLCATSRDLGQANGYTFGSGTRLTVV.

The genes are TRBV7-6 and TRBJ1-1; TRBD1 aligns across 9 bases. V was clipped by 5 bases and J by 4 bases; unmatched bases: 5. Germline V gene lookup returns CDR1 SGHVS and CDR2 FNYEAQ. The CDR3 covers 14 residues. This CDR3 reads CASSPGQGPTEAFF. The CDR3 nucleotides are TGTGCCAGCAGCCCTGGACAGGGGCCCACTGAAGCTTTCTTT.

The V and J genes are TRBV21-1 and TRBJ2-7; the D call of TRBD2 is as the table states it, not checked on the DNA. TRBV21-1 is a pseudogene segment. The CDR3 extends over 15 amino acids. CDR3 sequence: CASSKGERGSYEQYF. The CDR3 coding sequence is TGTGCCAGCAGCAAAGGGGAGCGGGGGTCCTACGAGCAGTACTTC.

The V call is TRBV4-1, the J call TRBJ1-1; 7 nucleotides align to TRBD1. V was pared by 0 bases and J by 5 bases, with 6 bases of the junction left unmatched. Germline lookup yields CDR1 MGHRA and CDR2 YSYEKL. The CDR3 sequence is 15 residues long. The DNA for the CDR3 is TGCGCCAGCAGCCAAGATCAGGGGGTCCGAACTGAAGCTTTCTTT. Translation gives CASSQDQGVRTEAFF.